What follows are 24 T cell receptor beta chains derived from one specimen sequenced in a study of T cells in localized non-small cell lung cancer. Measured with immunoSEQ multiplex PCR; TCRdb has only the in-frame clones, and not every one. This repertoire shows about 39,000 clones, 75% to 85% found once; its top ten account for 30% to 40%. The sequencing here drew on PBMCs, taken before any cancer treatment. Receptor source: a woman aged 35-75 years with stage II squamous cell lung carcinoma.

V and J are TRBV5-1 and TRBJ2-5; no reliable D call. CDR1 is SGHRS, CDR2 YFSETQ, per germline. The CDR3 contains 14 residues. With 1 base removed from V and 0 bases from J, the gap between germline ends came to 7 bases. In DNA form, the CDR3 reads TGCGCCAGCAGCTTGTATGAGAACCAAGAGACCCAGTACTTC. It is translated as CASSLYENQETQYF.

V usage is TRBV7-2 and J usage is TRBJ1-2; perhaps TRBD1 as D (6 bases). The CDR3 has 11 residues. CDR1 is SGHTA, CDR2 FQGNSA, per germline. V was clipped by 9 bases and J by 8 bases, with 13 bases between them. Written as DNA, the CDR3 is TGTGCCAGAGGGGGAGGGGACGGCTACACCTTC. This sequence encodes CARGGGDGYTF.

This chain uses TRBV7-2 with TRBJ1-3, with unresolved D. Trimming took 3 bases from V and 0 from J, leaving 9 bases between them. In germline, CDR1 is SGHTA, CDR2 FQGNSA. The CDR3 is 15 residues long. The CDR3 loop is CASSLSGISGNTIYF. The CDR3 nucleotides read TGTGCCAGCAGCTTGTCGGGGATCTCTGGAAACACCATATATTTT.

The chain uses TRBV6-6 and TRBJ2-3; no firm D call. The germline gives CDR1 MNHNY, CDR2 SVGAGI (reference sequence). The CDR3 spans 15 residues. Trimming removed 3 bases at V and 1 base at J, with 11 bases between. The CDR3 loop is CASSYYSDRTDTQYF. The CDR3 DNA reads as TGTGCCAGCAGTTATTACTCGGACCGCACAGATACGCAGTATTTT.

The chain has TRBV19 and TRBJ1-1, with 7 bases identical to TRBD1. The CDR3 is 14 residues long. Germline CDR1 is LNHDA and CDR2 is SQIVND (reference sequence). V gave up 6 bases and J gave up 6 bases; unmatched junction bases: 10. The CDR3 coding sequence is TGTGCCAGTAGACCACAGGGGCTCGGCTCTGAAGCTTTCTTT. This codes for CASRPQGLGSEAFF.

This chain links TRBV7-9 with TRBJ1-5; D remains unclear. The CDR3 has 14 amino acids. V was clipped by 5 bases and J by 0 bases, with 8 bases between them. In germline, CDR1 is SEHNR, CDR2 FQNEAQ (reference sequence). DNA for the CDR3: TGTGCCAGCAGCGCAGGTTATAGCAATCAGCCCCAGCATTTT. Translating gives CASSAGYSNQPQHF.

The chain recombines TRBV9 with TRBJ2-7; TRBD1 is a possible D gene (6 bases). V lost 0 bases and J lost 0, with 13 bases in between. CDR3 length: 16 residues. Germline V gives CDR1 SGDLS, CDR2 YYNGEE. The CDR3, as DNA: TGTGCCAGCAGCGTAGGGTCAGGGGAACCCTCCTACGAGCAGTACTTC. Translated: CASSVGSGEPSYEQYF.

V gene TRBV7-9 combines with J gene TRBJ2-7; possible D gene TRBD1, 7 bases. The CDR3 has 14 amino acids. The V gene's germline CDR1 is SEHNR and CDR2 FQNEAQ (reference sequence). Trimming removed 3 bases from V and 3 bases from J, with 12 bases in between. This chain's CDR3 is CASSFGGGIYEQYF. For the CDR3, the DNA is TGTGCCAGCAGCTTCGGAGGGGGCATCTACGAGCAGTACTTC.

This clone came up once. The chain couples TRBV10-1 to TRBJ1-2; D ambiguous. V dropped 3 bases and J dropped 4 bases, with 9 bases sitting between them. This CDR3 region has 13 residues. The germline V gene encodes CDR1 WNHNN and CDR2 SYGVQD (reference sequence). DNA for the CDR3: TGCGCCAGCAGTGATTCCGGCTCCTATGGCTACACCTTC. Translation: CASSDSGSYGYTF.

The sample holds one count of this clone. This chain uses TRBV9 with TRBJ2-3, with 12 bases identical to TRBD2. The germline V gene has CDR1 SGDLS and CDR2 YYNGEE. J was trimmed by 1 base and V by 4 bases; bases with no gene match: 4. This CDR3 comprises 16 residues. In DNA form, the CDR3 reads TGTGCCAGCAGCTCCCTAGCGGGAGGGGGCACAGATACGCAGTATTTT. It yields the protein CASSSLAGGGTDTQYF.

The chain uses TRBV29-1 and TRBJ2-1; 10 bases agree with TRBD2. V trimming: 4 bases; J trimming: 10 bases; junction bases outside the gene matches: 16. CDR1 is SQVTM, CDR2 ANQGSEA, per germline. This CDR3 has 16 amino acids. The CDR3 spells CSVVSQLAGIASEQFF. The CDR3 DNA reads as TGCAGCGTTGTTAGCCAACTAGCGGGAATTGCAAGCGAGCAGTTCTTC.

This clone was observed a few times. Other DNA sequences in the sample encode the same CDR3. The chain carries TRBV7-9 and TRBJ1-2; 10 bases are a match to TRBD1. This CDR3 contains 16 residues. The germline CDR1 and CDR2 sequences are SEHNR and FQNEAQ (reference sequence). J lost 3 bases, V lost 5 bases, and 9 bases had no gene match. CDR3 sequence: CASSQQAGTGDYGYTF. Here the CDR3 DNA reads TGTGCCAGCAGCCAACAAGCCGGGACAGGGGACTATGGCTACACCTTC.

The chain joins TRBV7-9 to TRBJ2-7; 7 bases line up with TRBD2. The germline V gene has CDR1 SEHNR and CDR2 FQNEAQ (reference sequence). The CDR3 totals 16 residues. The J segment lost 6 bases and the V segment lost 4 bases, leaving 15 bases of the junction unmatched. CDR3: CASSSGLGAPLTEQYF. CDR3 nucleotide sequence: TGTGCCAGCAGCTCCGGACTAGGCGCACCACTGACCGAGCAGTACTTC.

The chain couples TRBV6-5 to TRBJ1-1; no reliable D call. Germline V gene sequence: CDR1 MNHEY, CDR2 SVGAGI. V gave up 0 bases and J gave up 5 bases, with 13 bases separating them. This CDR3 spans 15 amino acids. The CDR3: CASSYSTKLRTEAFF. The CDR3 DNA sequence: TGTGCCAGCAGTTACTCGACGAAATTGAGGACTGAAGCTTTCTTT.

This clone was picked up a small number of times. This chain joins TRBV7-9 and TRBJ1-1; no clear D. This CDR3 is 10 amino acids long. Per germline, CDR1 SEHNR and CDR2 FQNEAQ (reference sequence). The V and J ends lost 6 bases and 4 bases respectively, with 3 bases between them. In nucleotides, the CDR3 is TGTGCCAGCAGTTCCACTGAAGCTTTCTTT. Protein sequence: CASSSTEAFF. The full variable domain, its missing parts supplied by reference TRBV7-9 and TRBJ1-1, is DTGVSQNPRHKITKRGQNVTFRCDPISEHNRLYWYRQTLGQGPEFLTYFQNEAQLEKSRLLSDRFSAERPKGSFSTLEIQRTEQGDSAMYLCASSSTEAFFGQGTRLTVV.

The CDR3 reads CASSGRLAGMRETQYF. For the CDR3, the DNA is TGTGCCAGCAGCGGACGACTAGCGGGAATGCGAGAGACCCAGTACTTC. This chain uses TRBV7-9 with TRBJ2-5; 11 bases align to TRBD2. CDR1 and CDR2 (germline): SEHNR, FQNEAQ (reference sequence). The ends lost 5 bases at V and 4 bases at J; junction bases unmatched: 9. The CDR3 consists of 16 residues.

The chain carries TRBV19 and TRBJ2-3; 8 bases are a match to TRBD1. V was pared by 1 base and J by 5 bases, with 5 bases of the junction left unmatched. Germline V gives CDR1 LNHDA, CDR2 SQIVND (reference sequence). The CDR3 totals 15 residues. CDR3 bases: TGTGCCAGTAGTATAGTGGCAGGGGGCAGAGATACGCAGTATTTT. This encodes CASSIVAGGRDTQYF.

This clone was counted between two and nine times. The CDR3: CATSGQNLLASFF. In DNA form, the CDR3 reads TGTGCCACCAGCGGGCAAAACCTACTTGCATCTTTCTTT. The rearrangement joins TRBV15 to TRBJ1-1; D ambiguous. V lost 5 bases, J lost 12 bases, and 19 bases lay in between. There are 13 residues in the CDR3. Germline CDR1 and CDR2: LNHNV and YYDKDF (reference sequence).

This chain links TRBV5-5 with TRBJ1-1, with D hard to call. Trimming took off 4 bases at V and 10 bases at J, with 14 bases between the two ends. Germline V gene sequence: CDR1 SGHKS, CDR2 YYEKEE (reference sequence). This CDR3 is 12 amino acids long. CDR3 in amino acids: CASSHDSRTAFF. The CDR3 DNA reads as TGTGCCAGCAGCCATGACTCTCGAACAGCTTTCTTT.

This clone has a single count. This sequence joins TRBV11-3 and TRBJ1-1, with no clear D. Germline V gene data show CDR1 as SGHNT and CDR2 as YENEEA. The CDR3 sequence is 13 residues long. Trimming stripped 2 bases from V and 2 bases from J, with 6 bases between. The CDR3 loop reads CASSLPGNTEAFF. In DNA, the CDR3 is TGTGCCAGCAGCTTACCGGGTAACACTGAAGCTTTCTTT.

The genes are TRBV6-5 and TRBJ2-1, with TRBD1 matching over 11 bases. CDR1 and CDR2 (germline): MNHEY, SVGAGI. Unmatched junction bases numbered 3, after V lost 5 bases and J lost 9 bases. The CDR3 runs 13 residues. The CDR3 DNA reads TGTGCCAGCAGTGTGGGACAGGGGGGTGAGCAGTTCTTC. Encoded protein: CASSVGQGGEQFF.

About this clone: One junction end disagrees with the germline gene, perhaps due to a read error. This chain joins TRBV5-1 and TRBJ1-3; weak D call: TRBD1 (5 bases). The germline V gene encodes CDR1 SGHRS and CDR2 YFSETQ. There are 15 residues in the CDR3. In nucleotides, the CDR3 is TGCGCCAGCAGATTGGGGCGGAACTCTGGAAACACCATATATTTT. It translates to CASRLGRNSGNTIYF.

This chain connects TRBV11-2 to TRBJ1-4; TRBD1 might be the D (5 bases). The V end was cut by 5 bases, the J end by 6 bases, with 10 bases between. There are 13 residues in the CDR3. Germline CDR1 is SGHAT and CDR2 is FQNNGV. The CDR3 nucleotides read TGTGCCAGCAGCCTGGGGCATGATGAAAAACTGTTTTTT. It yields the protein CASSLGHDEKLFF.

This chain uses TRBV10-3 with TRBJ2-3, with 15 bases that match TRBD2. This CDR3 is 19 amino acids long. CDR1 is ENHRY and CDR2 is SYGVKD in the germline V gene. V was clipped by 6 bases and J by 0 bases; unmatched bases: 10. CDR3 bases: TGTGCCATCAGCCGAGACCCGGGACTAGCGGGAGGTAGCACAGATACGCAGTATTTT. As protein: CAISRDPGLAGGSTDTQYF.